This is a list of T cell receptor beta chains from one sample in a study of cytomegalovirus exposure and HLA in healthy donors. Data came from immunoSEQ multiplex PCR; TCRdb stores just in-frame clones and leaves some out. The sample lists approximately 150,000 clones, about 90% seen once, with 3% to 3.5% in the top ten. Specimen: PBMCs. These receptors came from a woman younger than 30 in good health and CMV-seropositive. The CDR3 runs from the conserved cysteine through the conserved F or W. Fields, in order: CDR3 length, J gene, V gene, CDR3 protein.

length: 14
J: TRBJ2-3
V: TRBV27
CDR3: CASSSTGYTDTQYF

length: 18
J: TRBJ2-1
V: TRBV12-2
CDR3: CASRLTQISGRGYNEQFF

length: 13
J: TRBJ2-1
V: TRBV4-3
CDR3: CASSHTSGNEQFF

length: 14
J: TRBJ2-3
V: TRBV7-8
CDR3: CASSLVQYTDTQYF

length: 16
J: TRBJ2-1
V: TRBV4-1
CDR3: CASSPGLAGAQDEQFF

length: 13
J: TRBJ1-5
V: TRBV6-4
CDR3: CATRDRGDQPQHF

length: 18
J: TRBJ2-1
V: TRBV11-2
CDR3: CASTNPKTSGRFLNEQFF

length: 15
J: TRBJ2-3
V: TRBV18
CDR3: CASSPPGQGGNTQYF

length: 13
J: TRBJ1-4
V: TRBV10-3
CDR3: CAISAEGREKLFF

length: 15
J: TRBJ1-1
V: TRBV4-2
CDR3: CASNPGQGDSTEAFF

length: 16
J: TRBJ1-4
V: TRBV5-6
CDR3: CASSLGFGAKDEKLFF

length: 16
J: TRBJ2-5
V: TRBV5-1
CDR3: CASSLGGQGAYETQYF

length: 14
J: TRBJ2-7
V: TRBV19
CDR3: CASRWTSGTYEQYF

length: 16
J: TRBJ2-5
V: TRBV2
CDR3: CASSEAGGPGQETQYF

length: 15
J: TRBJ2-1
V: TRBV6-1
CDR3: CASSVSGTGYNEQFF

length: 13
J: TRBJ2-7
V: TRBV5-5
CDR3: CASSLEPGGEQYF

length: 17
J: TRBJ2-6
V: TRBV2
CDR3: CASSVRTVSPGANVLTF

length: 14
J: TRBJ1-1
V: TRBV7-6
CDR3: CASSPRQGNTEAFF

length: 13
J: TRBJ1-2
V: TRBV7-9
CDR3: CASSYRDKYGYTF

length: 16
J: TRBJ1-2
V: TRBV6-1
CDR3: CASSALDSGGVGGYTF

length: 18
J: TRBJ2-3
V: TRBV4-3
CDR3: CASSQVLAGSLDTDTQYF

length: 14
J: TRBJ2-2
V: TRBV5-4
CDR3: CASSRGGLAGELFF

length: 17
J: TRBJ2-1
V: TRBV7-6
CDR3: CASSPGLTMSSYNEQFF

length: 16
J: TRBJ2-1
V: TRBV6-5
CDR3: CASSYSRGTSGIEQFF

length: 14
J: TRBJ2-7
V: TRBV6-6
CDR3: CASSYVGGAYEQYF

length: 14
J: TRBJ2-2
V: TRBV6-1
CDR3: CASSLVGDTGELFF

length: 11
J: TRBJ1-3
V: TRBV29-1
CDR3: CSVVDIDTIYF

length: 15
J: TRBJ2-3
V: TRBV9
CDR3: CASSVRLAGADTQYF

length: 13
J: TRBJ1-1
V: TRBV27
CDR3: CASSRDTNTEAFF

length: 13
J: TRBJ2-3
V: TRBV18
CDR3: CASSPPLTDTQYF

length: 13
J: TRBJ1-1
V: TRBV7-9
CDR3: CASSLDSHTEAFF

length: 13
J: TRBJ2-5
V: TRBV6-1
CDR3: CASRVSGQETQYF

length: 14
J: TRBJ2-1
V: TRBV7-9
CDR3: CASSLTTGVPEQFF

length: 14
J: TRBJ2-5
V: TRBV30
CDR3: CAWSVRGLQETQYF

length: 12
J: TRBJ2-7
V: TRBV30
CDR3: CAWGAGRGLQYF

length: 19
J: TRBJ1-2
V: TRBV4-1
CDR3: CASSQDSNRGTGEYYGYTF

length: 12
J: TRBJ1-5
V: TRBV6-6
CDR3: CASTAVNQPQHF

length: 14
J: TRBJ1-5
V: TRBV28
CDR3: CASSGGTSGQPQHF

length: 15
J: TRBJ1-6
V: TRBV30
CDR3: CAWSGWGHDNSPLHF

length: 15
J: TRBJ2-3
V: TRBV28
CDR3: CASSPGLLRGVTQYF

length: 14
J: TRBJ2-1
V: TRBV6-6
CDR3: CASRPQGQWNEQFF

length: 16
J: TRBJ2-5
V: TRBV4-1
CDR3: CASSQVRGGGQETQYF

length: 15
J: TRBJ2-7
V: TRBV12-5
CDR3: CASGLGGRGLDEQYF

length: 15
J: TRBJ1-2
V: TRBV19
CDR3: CASSIRDRGDYGYTF

length: 11
J: TRBJ2-7
V: TRBV19
CDR3: CASTGAYEQYF

length: 15
J: TRBJ2-2
V: TRBV7-7
CDR3: CASSATGGNSGELFF

length: 15
J: TRBJ2-5
V: TRBV6-1
CDR3: CASTGAGGPRETQYF

length: 18
J: TRBJ2-7
V: TRBV9
CDR3: CASSSEMASGGRPYEQYF

length: 13
J: TRBJ1-2
V: TRBV21-1
CDR3: CASSTQVNYGYTF

length: 16
J: TRBJ1-4
V: TRBV5-1
CDR3: CASSLALGQGDQKLFF

length: 15
J: TRBJ2-1
V: TRBV2
CDR3: CASSEAGQGVGGQFF

length: 16
J: TRBJ2-1
V: TRBV7-2
CDR3: CASSVTGTTTYNEQFF